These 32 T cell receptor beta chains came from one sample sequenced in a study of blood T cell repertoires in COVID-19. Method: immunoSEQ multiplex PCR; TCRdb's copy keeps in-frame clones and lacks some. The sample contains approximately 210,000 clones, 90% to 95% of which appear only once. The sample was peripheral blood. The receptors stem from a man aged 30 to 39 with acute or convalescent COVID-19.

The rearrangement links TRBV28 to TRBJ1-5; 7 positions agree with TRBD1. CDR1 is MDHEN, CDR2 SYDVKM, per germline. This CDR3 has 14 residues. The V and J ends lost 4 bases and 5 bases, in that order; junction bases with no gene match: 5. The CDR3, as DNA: TGTGCCAGCAGTTACCGGGACAGTTATCAGCCCCAGCATTTT. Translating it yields CASSYRDSYQPQHF.

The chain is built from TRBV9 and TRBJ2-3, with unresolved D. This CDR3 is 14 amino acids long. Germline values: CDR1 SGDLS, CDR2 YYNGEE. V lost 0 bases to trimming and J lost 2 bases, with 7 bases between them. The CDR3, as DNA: TGTGCCAGCAGCGTAGGCGGCTTCACAGATACGCAGTATTTT. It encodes CASSVGGFTDTQYF.

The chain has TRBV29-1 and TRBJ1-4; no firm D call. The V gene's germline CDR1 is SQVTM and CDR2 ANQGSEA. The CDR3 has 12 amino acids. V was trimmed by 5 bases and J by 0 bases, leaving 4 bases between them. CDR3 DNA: TGCAGCGTTAGCTCAACTAATGAAAAACTGTTTTTT. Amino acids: CSVSSTNEKLFF.

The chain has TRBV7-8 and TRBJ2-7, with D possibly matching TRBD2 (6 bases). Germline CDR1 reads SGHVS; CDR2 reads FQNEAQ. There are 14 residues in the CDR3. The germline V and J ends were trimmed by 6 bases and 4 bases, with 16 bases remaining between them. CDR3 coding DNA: TGTGCCAGCAGTACCCGGGACTGGGGATACGAGCAGTACTTC. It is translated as CASSTRDWGYEQYF.

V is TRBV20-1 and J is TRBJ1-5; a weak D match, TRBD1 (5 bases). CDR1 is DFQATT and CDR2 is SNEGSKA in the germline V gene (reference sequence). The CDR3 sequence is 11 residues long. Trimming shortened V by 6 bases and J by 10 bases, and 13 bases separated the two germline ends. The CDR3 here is CSAGGRGPQHF. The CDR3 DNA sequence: TGCAGTGCCGGGGGGAGGGGACCCCAGCATTTT.

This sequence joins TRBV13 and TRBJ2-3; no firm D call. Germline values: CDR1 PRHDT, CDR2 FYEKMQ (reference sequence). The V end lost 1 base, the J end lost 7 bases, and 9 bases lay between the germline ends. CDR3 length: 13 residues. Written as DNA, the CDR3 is TGTGCCAGCAGCTTAGAACGAGTGAATACGCAGTATTTT. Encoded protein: CASSLERVNTQYF.

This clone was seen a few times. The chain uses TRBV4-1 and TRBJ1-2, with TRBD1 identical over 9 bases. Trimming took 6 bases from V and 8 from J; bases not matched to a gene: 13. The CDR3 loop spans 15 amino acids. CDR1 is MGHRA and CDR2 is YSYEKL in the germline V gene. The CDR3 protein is CASRPIGQGWGGYTF. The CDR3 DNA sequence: TGCGCCAGCAGACCCATCGGACAGGGGTGGGGAGGCTACACCTTC.

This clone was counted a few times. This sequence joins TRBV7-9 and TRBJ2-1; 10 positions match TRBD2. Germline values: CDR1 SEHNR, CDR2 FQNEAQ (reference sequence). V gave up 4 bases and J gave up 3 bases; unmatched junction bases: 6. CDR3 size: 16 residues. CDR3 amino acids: CASSSLAGVVYNEQFF. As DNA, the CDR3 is TGTGCCAGCAGCTCCCTAGCGGGAGTGGTCTACAATGAGCAGTTCTTC. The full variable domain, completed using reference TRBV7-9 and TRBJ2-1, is DTGVSQNPRHKITKRGQNVTFRCDPISEHNRLYWYRQTLGQGPEFLTYFQNEAQLEKSRLLSDRFSAERPKGSFSTLEIQRTEQGDSAMYLCASSSLAGVVYNEQFFGPGTRLTVL.

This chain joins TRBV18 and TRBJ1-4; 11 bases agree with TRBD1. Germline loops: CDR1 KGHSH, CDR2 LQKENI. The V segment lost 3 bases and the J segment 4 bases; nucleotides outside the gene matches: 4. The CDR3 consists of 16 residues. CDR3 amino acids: CASSPDRGRFNEKLFF. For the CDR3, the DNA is TGTGCCAGCTCACCGGACAGGGGGCGTTTTAATGAAAAACTGTTTTTT.

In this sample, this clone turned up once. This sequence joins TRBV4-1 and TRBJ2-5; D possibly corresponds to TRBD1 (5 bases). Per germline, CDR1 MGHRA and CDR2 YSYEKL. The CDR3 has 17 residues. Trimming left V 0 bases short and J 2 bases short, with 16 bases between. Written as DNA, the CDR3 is TGCGCCAGCAGCCAAGACCAGGGCAGGTCGAAACAAGAGACCCAGTACTTC. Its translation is CASSQDQGRSKQETQYF.

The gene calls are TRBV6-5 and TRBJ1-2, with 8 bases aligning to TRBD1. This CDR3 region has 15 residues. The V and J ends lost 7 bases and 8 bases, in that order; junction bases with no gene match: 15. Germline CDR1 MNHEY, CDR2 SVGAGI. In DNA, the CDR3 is TGTGCCAGCAACAAAAGGGGGCAGGGGGCCAGAGGCTACACCTTC. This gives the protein CASNKRGQGARGYTF.

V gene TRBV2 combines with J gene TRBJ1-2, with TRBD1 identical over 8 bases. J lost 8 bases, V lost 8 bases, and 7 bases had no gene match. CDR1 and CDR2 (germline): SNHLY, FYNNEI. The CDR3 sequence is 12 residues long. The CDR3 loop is CASGRTGPGYTF. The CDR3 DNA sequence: TGTGCCAGCGGGAGGACAGGGCCCGGCTACACCTTC.

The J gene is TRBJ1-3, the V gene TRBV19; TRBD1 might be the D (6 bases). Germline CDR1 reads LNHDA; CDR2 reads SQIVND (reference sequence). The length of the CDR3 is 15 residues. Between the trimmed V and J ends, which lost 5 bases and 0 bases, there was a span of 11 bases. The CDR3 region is CASSDRTYSGNTIYF. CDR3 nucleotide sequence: TGTGCCAGTAGTGACAGGACCTACTCTGGAAACACCATATATTTT. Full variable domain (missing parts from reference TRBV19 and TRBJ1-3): DGGITQSPKYLFRKEGQNVTLSCEQNLNHDAMYWYRQDPGQGLRLIYYSQIVNDFQKGDIAEGYSVSREKKESFPLTVTSAQKNPTAFYLCASSDRTYSGNTIYFGEGSWLTVV.

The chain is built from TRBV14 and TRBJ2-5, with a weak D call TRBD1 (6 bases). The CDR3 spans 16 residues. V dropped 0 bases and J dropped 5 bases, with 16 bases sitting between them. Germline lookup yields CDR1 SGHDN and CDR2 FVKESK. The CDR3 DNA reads TGTGCCAGCAGCCAAGATTCTTACAGGGTCGGGGAGACCCAGTACTTC. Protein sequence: CASSQDSYRVGETQYF.

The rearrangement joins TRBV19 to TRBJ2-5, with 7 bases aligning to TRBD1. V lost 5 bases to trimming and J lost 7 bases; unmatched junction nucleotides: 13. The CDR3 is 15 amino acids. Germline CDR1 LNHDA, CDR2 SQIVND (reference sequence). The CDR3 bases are TGTGCCAGTAGTCTATTGGGGACAGAGTCTGGGACCCAGTACTTC. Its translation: CASSLLGTESGTQYF.

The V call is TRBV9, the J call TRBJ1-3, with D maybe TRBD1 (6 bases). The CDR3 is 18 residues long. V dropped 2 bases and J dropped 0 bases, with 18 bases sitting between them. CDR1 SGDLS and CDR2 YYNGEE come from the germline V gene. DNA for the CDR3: TGTGCCAGCAGCGTCGTACCTACAGGGCTAAGCTCTGGAAACACCATATATTTT. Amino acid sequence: CASSVVPTGLSSGNTIYF.

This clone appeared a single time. In DNA, the CDR3 is TGTGCCAGCAGCCGCGCGGGGCTCGGGACGGGTGAGCAGTACTTC. This translates into CASSRAGLGTGEQYF. The chain carries TRBV3-1 (or the pseudogene TRBV3-2) and TRBJ2-7; D possibly corresponds to TRBD2 (6 bases). Trimming stripped 4 bases from V and 7 bases from J, with 20 bases between. Germline CDR1 and CDR2: LGHDT and YNNKEL (reference sequence). CDR3 size: 15 residues.

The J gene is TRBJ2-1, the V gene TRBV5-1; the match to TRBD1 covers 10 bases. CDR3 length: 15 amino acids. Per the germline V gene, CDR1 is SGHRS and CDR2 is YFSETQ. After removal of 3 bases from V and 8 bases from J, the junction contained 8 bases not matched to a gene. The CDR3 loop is CASSWRGQGFDEQFF. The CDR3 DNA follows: TGCGCCAGCAGCTGGAGGGGACAGGGGTTCGATGAGCAGTTCTTC.

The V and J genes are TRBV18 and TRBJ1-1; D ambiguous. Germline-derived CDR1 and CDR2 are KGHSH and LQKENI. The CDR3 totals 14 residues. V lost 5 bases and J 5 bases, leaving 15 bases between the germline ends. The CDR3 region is CASSVNSFRTEAFF. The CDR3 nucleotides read TGTGCCAGCTCAGTTAACTCTTTTCGAACTGAAGCTTTCTTT.

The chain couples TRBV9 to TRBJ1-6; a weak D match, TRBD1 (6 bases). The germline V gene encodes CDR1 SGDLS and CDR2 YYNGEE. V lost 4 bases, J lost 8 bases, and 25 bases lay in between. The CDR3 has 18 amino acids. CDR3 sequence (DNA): TGTGCCAGCAGCCAAAACGGGGGGCACGGCTACAATGATTCACCCCTCCACTTT. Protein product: CASSQNGGHGYNDSPLHF.

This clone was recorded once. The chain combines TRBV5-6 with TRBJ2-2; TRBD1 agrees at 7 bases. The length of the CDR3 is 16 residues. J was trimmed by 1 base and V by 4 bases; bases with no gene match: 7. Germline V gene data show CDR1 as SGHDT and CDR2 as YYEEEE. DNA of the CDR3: TGTGCCAGCAGCGCGCCGGGACAGATGAACACCGGGGAGCTGTTTTTT. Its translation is CASSAPGQMNTGELFF.

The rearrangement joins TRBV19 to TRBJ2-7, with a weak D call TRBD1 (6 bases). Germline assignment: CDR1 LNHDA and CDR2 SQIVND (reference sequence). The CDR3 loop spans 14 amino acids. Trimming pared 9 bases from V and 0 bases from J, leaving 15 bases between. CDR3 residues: CASGNRASSYEQYF. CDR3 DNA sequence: TGTGCCAGCGGAAACAGGGCGAGCTCCTACGAGCAGTACTTC.

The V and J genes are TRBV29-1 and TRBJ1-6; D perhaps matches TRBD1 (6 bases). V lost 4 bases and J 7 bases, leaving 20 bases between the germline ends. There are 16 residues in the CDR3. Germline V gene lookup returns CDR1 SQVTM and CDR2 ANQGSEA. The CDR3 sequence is CSVVWGLPFENSPLHF. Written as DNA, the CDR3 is TGCAGCGTTGTATGGGGGCTACCATTCGAGAATTCACCCCTCCACTTT.

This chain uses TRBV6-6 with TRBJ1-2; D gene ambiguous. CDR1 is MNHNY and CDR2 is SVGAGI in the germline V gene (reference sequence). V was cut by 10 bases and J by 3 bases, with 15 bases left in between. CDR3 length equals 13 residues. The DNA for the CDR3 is TGTGCCACCAGGACGGAGGCCGACTATGGCTACACCTTC. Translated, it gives CATRTEADYGYTF.

The CDR3 loop is CSASDTVNQPQHF. The CDR3 DNA sequence: TGCAGTGCTAGTGATACAGTCAATCAGCCCCAGCATTTT. The chain links TRBV20-1 to TRBJ1-5, with no clear D. The CDR3 spans 13 residues. The germline V and J ends were trimmed by 3 bases and 3 bases, with 9 bases remaining between them. CDR1 DFQATT and CDR2 SNEGSKA come from the germline V gene (reference sequence).

The CDR3 is CASSVDRYNTEAFF. Here the CDR3 DNA reads TGTGCCAGCAGTGTGGACAGGTATAACACTGAAGCTTTCTTT. The V and J genes are TRBV2 and TRBJ1-1; 7 bases agree with TRBD1. This CDR3 comprises 14 residues. The ends lost 4 bases at V and 2 bases at J; junction bases unmatched: 4. Germline CDR1 is SNHLY and CDR2 is FYNNEI.

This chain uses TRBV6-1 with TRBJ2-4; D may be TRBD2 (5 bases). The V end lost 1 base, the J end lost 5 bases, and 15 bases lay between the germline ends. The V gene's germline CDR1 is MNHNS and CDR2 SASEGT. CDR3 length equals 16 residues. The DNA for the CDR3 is TGTGCCAGCAGTGAAGTCCCCCCGGGGTTTCAAAACATTCAGTACTTC. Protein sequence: CASSEVPPGFQNIQYF.

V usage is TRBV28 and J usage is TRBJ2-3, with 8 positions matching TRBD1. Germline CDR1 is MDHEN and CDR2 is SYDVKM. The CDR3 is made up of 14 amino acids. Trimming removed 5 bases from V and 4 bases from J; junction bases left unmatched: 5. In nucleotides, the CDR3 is TGTGCCAGCAGTCTCGGACAGGGACCAGATACGCAGTATTTT. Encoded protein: CASSLGQGPDTQYF.

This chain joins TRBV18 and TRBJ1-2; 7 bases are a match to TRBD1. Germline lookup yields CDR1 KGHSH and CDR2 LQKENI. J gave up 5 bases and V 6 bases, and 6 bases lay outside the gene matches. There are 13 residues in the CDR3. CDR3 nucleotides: TGTGCCAGCTCGGGACAGCTAAATTATGGCTACACCTTC. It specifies CASSGQLNYGYTF.

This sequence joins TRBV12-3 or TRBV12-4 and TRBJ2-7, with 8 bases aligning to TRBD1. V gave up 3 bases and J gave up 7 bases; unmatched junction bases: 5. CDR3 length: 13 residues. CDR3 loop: CASSFGQGVEQYF. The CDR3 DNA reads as TGTGCCAGCAGTTTCGGACAGGGCGTGGAGCAGTACTTC.

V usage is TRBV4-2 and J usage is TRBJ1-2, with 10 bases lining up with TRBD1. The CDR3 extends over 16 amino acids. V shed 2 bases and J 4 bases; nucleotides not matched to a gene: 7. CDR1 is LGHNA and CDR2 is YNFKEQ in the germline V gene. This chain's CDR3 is CASSQPGTGEIYGYTF. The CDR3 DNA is TGTGCCAGCAGCCAACCCGGGACAGGGGAGATCTATGGCTACACCTTC.

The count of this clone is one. CDR3 sequence: CAWSIGYSGEMGNQPQHF. The CDR3 DNA sequence: TGTGCCTGGAGCATAGGATACAGTGGGGAGATGGGCAATCAGCCCCAGCATTTT. The chain uses TRBV30 and TRBJ1-5; D not resolved. V lost 3 bases to trimming and J lost 2 bases, with 23 bases between them. The CDR3 extends over 18 amino acids. The germline gives CDR1 GTSNPN, CDR2 SVGIG (reference sequence).